The clone carrying this T cell receptor beta chain was picked up many times. Its matching antigen is unknown. After removal of 2 bases from V and 5 bases from J, the junction contained 4 bases not matched to a gene. The CDR3 consists of 14 residues. The authors obtained PBMCs from 7.5 to 10 ml of fresh peripheral blood. This specimen comes from a study of T cells in Graves' hyperthyroidism and ophthalmopathy. About the research overall: Peripheral blood was collected at initial diagnosis, before any treatment.

Whole-study findings and limits: Most clonotypes that expanded in the thyroid above 0.001 also showed up in blood.

TCR beta CDR3 sequences were amplified from RNA transcripts. TCR CDR3 underwent first-round RT-PCR with the HTBI primer set. A single record per CDR3 protein comes from TCRdb applying MiXCR to the multiplex PCR reads. The sample consists of about 160,000 distinct CDR3 sequences, just under 9.5% of them appearing once. The chain employs TRBV12-3 or TRBV12-4 and TRBJ2-3; 7 nucleotides match TRBD1. The sequenced material came from blood. This TCR was sampled from a woman in her late teens or twenties with Graves' hyperthyroidism that later progressed to Graves' ophthalmopathy. CDR3 sequence: CASSLIQGEDTQYF. The CDR3 bases are TGTGCCAGCAGTTTAATCCAGGGGGAAGATACGCAGTATTTT.